This entry describes one T cell receptor beta chain. Germline lookup yields CDR1 SGDLS and CDR2 YYNGEE. V lost 0 bases to trimming and J lost 2 bases, with 8 bases between them. CDR3 length: 14 residues. This sample was included in a study of T cells in Graves' hyperthyroidism and ophthalmopathy. RNA transcripts were the template for amplifying TCR beta CDR3 regions. The TCR CDR3 first-round RT-PCR relied on the HTBI primer set. MiXCR was run by TCRdb on the multiplex PCR reads, yielding one entry per CDR3 protein. The sample lists some 580,000 distinct CDR3 sequences, approximately 15% seen once, with around 3.3% in the top ten.

The rearrangement uses TRBV9 and TRBJ1-1; D not resolved. The sequence came from a woman aged 40 to 50 with Graves' ophthalmopathy. Sample: blood. The CDR3 protein is CASSVAAFNTEAFF. The CDR3 DNA sequence: TGTGCCAGCAGCGTAGCGGCCTTCAACACTGAAGCTTTCTTT.